The present T cell receptor beta chain was sequenced within a study of T cells in localized non-small cell lung cancer. Study results and caveats: Owing to sequencing of a solitary tumor region, heterogeneity cannot be discounted.

The repertoire was sequenced with immunoSEQ multiplex PCR; TCRdb's copy has only in-frame clones and lacks some. The top ten hold less than 5% of the sample, which has tens of thousands of clones, around four fifths seen once. Trimming left V 0 bases short and J 0 bases short, with 7 bases between. This CDR3 spans 15 amino acids. CDR1 WNHNN and CDR2 SYGVQD come from the germline V gene (reference sequence). Regarding this clone: Its target is unknown.

The sequence was collected from a woman aged 40 to 75 with stage I lung adenocarcinoma. V and J are TRBV10-1 and TRBJ2-3; D remains unclear. Specimen: peripheral blood, collected before any cancer treatment. CDR3 sequence: CASSESGGSTDTQYF. The DNA of the CDR3 is TGCGCCAGCAGTGAGTCAGGCGGTAGCACAGATACGCAGTATTTT.